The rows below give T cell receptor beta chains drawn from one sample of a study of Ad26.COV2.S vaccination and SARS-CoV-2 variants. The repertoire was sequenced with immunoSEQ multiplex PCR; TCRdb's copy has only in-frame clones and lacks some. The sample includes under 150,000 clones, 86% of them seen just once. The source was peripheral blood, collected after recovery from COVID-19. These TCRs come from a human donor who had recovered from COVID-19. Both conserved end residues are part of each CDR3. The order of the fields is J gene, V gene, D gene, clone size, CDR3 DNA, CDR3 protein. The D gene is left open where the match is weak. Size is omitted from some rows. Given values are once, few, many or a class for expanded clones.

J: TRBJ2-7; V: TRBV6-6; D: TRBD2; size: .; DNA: TGTGCCAGCAGTTACCTGGCGGGAGGGGGTTACGAGCAGTACTTC; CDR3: CASSYLAGGGYEQYF
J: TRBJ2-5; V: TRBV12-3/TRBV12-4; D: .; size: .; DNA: TGTGCCAGCAGTTCTGACCAAGAGACCCAGTACTTC; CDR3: CASSSDQETQYF
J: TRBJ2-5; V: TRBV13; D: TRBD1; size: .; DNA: TGTGCCAGCAGCGCCGACAGGGGCCAAGAGACCCAGTACTTC; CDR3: CASSADRGQETQYF
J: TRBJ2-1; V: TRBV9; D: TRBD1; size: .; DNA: TGTGCCAGCAGCCTTAGCCCCGGGACAGGGGAATATGAGCAGTTCTTC; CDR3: CASSLSPGTGEYEQFF
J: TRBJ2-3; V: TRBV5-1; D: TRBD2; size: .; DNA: TGCGCCAGCAGCCAGACTAGCGGGGCCACAGATACGCAGTATTTT; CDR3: CASSQTSGATDTQYF
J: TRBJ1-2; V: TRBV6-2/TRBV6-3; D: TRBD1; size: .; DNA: TGTGCCAGCAGTTACTCTCCGGGACAGGGGATCTATGGCTACACCTTC; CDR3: CASSYSPGQGIYGYTF
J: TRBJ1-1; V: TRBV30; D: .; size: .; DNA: TGTGCCTGGAGTGTCCCCAGGGGAAGAGCTTTCTTT; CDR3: CAWSVPRGRAFF
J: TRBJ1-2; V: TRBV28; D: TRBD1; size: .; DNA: TGTGCCAGCAGTCCACAGGGGGCAAGGGGCTACACCTTC; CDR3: CASSPQGARGYTF
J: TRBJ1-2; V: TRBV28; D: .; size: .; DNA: TGTGCCAGCAGTTCGGGAGGGAACTATGGCAACACCTTC; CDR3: CASSSGGNYGNTF
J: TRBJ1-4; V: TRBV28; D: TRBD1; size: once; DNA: TGTGCCAGCAGTTCCGGGACAGGGTGGGGTAATGAAAAACTGTTTTTT; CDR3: CASSSGTGWGNEKLFF
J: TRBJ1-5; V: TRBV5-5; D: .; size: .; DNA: TGTGCCAGCAGCCCGGGGACATCGGACAATCAGCCCCAGCATTTT; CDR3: CASSPGTSDNQPQHF
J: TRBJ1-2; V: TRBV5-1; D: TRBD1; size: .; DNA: TGCGCCAGCAGGCGCGACAGGGGGAGTAACTATGGCTACACCTTC; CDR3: CASRRDRGSNYGYTF
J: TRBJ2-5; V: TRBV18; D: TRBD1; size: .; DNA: TGTGCCAGCTCACCGGGACAGGGAGAGACCCAGTACTTC; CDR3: CASSPGQGETQYF
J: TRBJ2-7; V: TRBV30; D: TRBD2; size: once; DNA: TGTGCCTGGAAAGCGCGGGAGGGCTACGAGCAGTACTTC; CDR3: CAWKAREGYEQYF
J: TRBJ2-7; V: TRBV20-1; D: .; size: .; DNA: TGCAGTGCTAGTCTATCCGGGGCAGAGTACGAGCAGTACTTC; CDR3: CSASLSGAEYEQYF
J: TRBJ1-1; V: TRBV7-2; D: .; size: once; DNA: TGTGCCACGGGGGGAGCTCGGGCGAACACTGAAGCTTTCTTT; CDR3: CATGGARANTEAFF
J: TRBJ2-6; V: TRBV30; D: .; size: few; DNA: TGTGCCTGGACCTCGTGGGGGGCCAACGTCCTGACTTTC; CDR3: CAWTSWGANVLTF
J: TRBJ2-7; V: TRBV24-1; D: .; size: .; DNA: TGTGCCACCAGTGATTTGTCGGGAGAGCAGTACTTC; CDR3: CATSDLSGEQYF
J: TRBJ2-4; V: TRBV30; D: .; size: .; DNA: TGTGCCTGGAGTGTACGGGGTGACATTCAGTACTTC; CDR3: CAWSVRGDIQYF
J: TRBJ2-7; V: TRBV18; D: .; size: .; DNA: TGTGCCAGCTCACCACAGGGGATCCACGAGCAGTACTTC; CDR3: CASSPQGIHEQYF
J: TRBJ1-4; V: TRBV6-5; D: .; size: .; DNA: TGTGCCAGCAGTCCCACCTGGGATGAAAAACTGTTTTTT; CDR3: CASSPTWDEKLFF
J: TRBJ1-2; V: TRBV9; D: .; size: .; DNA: TGTGCCAGCAGCCCTCACCGGGACCTTTCTAACTATGGCTACACCTTC; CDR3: CASSPHRDLSNYGYTF
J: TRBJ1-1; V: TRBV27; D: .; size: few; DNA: TGTGCCAGCAGCCGAATCTGGGGTGAAGCTTTCTTT; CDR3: CASSRIWGEAFF
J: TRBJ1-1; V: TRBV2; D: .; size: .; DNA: TGTGCCAGCAGCACGGACCGCCTATGGGATTATGAAGCTTTCTTT; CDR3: CASSTDRLWDYEAFF
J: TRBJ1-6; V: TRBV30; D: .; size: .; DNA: TGTGCCTGGAGTGTACAAGGGGCTCGTTCACCCCTCCACTTT; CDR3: CAWSVQGARSPLHF
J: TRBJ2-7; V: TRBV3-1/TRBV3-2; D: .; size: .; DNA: TGTGCCAGCAGCCACCTTACCGGGACTCAGACCTACGAGCAGTACTTC; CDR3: CASSHLTGTQTYEQYF
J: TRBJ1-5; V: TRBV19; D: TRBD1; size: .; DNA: TGTGCCAGTACCATAAGGACAGGGCTCCATCAGCCCCAGCATTTT; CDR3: CASTIRTGLHQPQHF
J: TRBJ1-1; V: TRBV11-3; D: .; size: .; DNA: TGTGCCAGCAGCTTAACCCTGGGCACTGAAGCTTTCTTT; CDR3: CASSLTLGTEAFF
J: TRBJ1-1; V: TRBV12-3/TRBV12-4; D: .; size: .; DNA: TGTGCCAGCACCATTCAGGGCACTGAAGCTTTCTTT; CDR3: CASTIQGTEAFF
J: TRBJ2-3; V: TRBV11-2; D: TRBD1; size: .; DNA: TGTGCCAGCAGCTTGGGTTGGGCAGGGGGCGCGGGAACAGATACGCAGTATTTT; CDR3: CASSLGWAGGAGTDTQYF
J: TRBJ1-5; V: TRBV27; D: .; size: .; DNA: TGTGCCAGCATCGACTTCAATCAGCCCCAGCATTTT; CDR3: CASIDFNQPQHF
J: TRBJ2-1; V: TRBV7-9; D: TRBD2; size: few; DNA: TGTGCCAGCACCTTCAGCGGGGGCTACAATGAGCAGTTCTTC; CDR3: CASTFSGGYNEQFF
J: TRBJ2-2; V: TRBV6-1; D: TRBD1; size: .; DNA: TGTGCCAGCAGTGCGATAGGACAGGGTCAAACGCACACCGGGGAGCTGTTTTTT; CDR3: CASSAIGQGQTHTGELFF
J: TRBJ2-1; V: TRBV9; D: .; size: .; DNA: TGTGCCAGCAGCGTAGTGGGGGGCGGCGATGAGCAGTTCTTC; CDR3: CASSVVGGGDEQFF
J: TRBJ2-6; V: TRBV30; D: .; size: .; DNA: TGTGCCTGGAGTGGGGGGGCGGCTGGGGCCAACGTCCTGACTTTC; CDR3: CAWSGGAAGANVLTF
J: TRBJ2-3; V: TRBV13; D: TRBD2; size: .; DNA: TGTGCCAGCAGCGTAATTAGGAGCGGGGGCACAGATACGCAGTATTTT; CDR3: CASSVIRSGGTDTQYF
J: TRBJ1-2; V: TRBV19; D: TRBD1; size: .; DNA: TGTGCCAGTAGCCTGGGACAGGGGGCTTTCTATGGCTACACCTTC; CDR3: CASSLGQGAFYGYTF
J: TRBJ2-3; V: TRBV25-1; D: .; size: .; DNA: TGTGCCAGCAGTGCCCAGGGGACGGGGCCAGATACGCAGTATTTT; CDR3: CASSAQGTGPDTQYF
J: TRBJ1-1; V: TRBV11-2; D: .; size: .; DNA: TGTGCCAGCAGCTTAGGCCCTGAAGCTTTCTTT; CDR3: CASSLGPEAFF
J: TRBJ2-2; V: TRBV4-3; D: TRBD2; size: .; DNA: TGCGCCAGCAGCCAAGATAGGACTAGCTTCGCCGGGGAGCTGTTTTTT; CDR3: CASSQDRTSFAGELFF
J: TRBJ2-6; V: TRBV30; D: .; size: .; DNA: TGTGCCTGGAGTCCCCCTCAGAGCTCTGGGGCCAACGTCCTGACTTTC; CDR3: CAWSPPQSSGANVLTF
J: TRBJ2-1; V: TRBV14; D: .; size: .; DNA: TGTGCCAGCAGCCAAGGGGGAAGGGCTGAGCAGTTCTTC; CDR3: CASSQGGRAEQFF
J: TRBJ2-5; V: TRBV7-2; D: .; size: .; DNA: TGTGCCAGCAGCCCCCGGGGGGAGAAGGGGGGGGGCCAAGAGACCCAGTACTTC; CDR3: CASSPRGEKGGGQETQYF
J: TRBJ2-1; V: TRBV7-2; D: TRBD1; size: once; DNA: TGTGCCAGCAGCTTCGACAGGGGGCCCCATGAGCAGTTCTTC; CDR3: CASSFDRGPHEQFF
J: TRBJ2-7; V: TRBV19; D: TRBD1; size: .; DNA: TGTGCCAGTAGTATAGGGACAGGGTCCTACGAGCAGTACTTC; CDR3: CASSIGTGSYEQYF
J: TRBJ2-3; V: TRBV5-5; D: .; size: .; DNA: TGTGCCAGCGCAGGGGTGGTTGCGGCGGGTGCAGATACGCAGTATTTT; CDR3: CASAGVVAAGADTQYF
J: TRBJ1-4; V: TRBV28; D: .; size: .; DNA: TGTGCCAGCAGTCCCCCGGGCCGTCCTGCCGGTGAAAAACTGTTTTTT; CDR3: CASSPPGRPAGEKLFF
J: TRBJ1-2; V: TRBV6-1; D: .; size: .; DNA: TGTGCCAGCAGTGAAGAGGTTGGTGAGGGGACAACCTATGGCTACACCTTC; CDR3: CASSEEVGEGTTYGYTF
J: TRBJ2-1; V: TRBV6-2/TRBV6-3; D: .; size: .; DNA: TGTGCCAGCAGTTATTGGCGGGGTTGGTTCTACAATGAGCAGTTCTTC; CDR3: CASSYWRGWFYNEQFF
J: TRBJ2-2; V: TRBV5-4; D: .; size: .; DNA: TGTGCCAGCAGCTTGGTAGGGACCGGGGAGCTGTTTTTT; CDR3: CASSLVGTGELFF
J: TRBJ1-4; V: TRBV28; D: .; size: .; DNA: TGTGCCAGCAGTTCCCGGACAGTCAATGAAAAACTGTTTTTT; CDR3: CASSSRTVNEKLFF
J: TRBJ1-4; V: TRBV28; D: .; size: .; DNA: TGTGCCAGCAGTCCGCCGGGCGCACGCACGGGTGAAAAACTGTTTTTT; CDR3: CASSPPGARTGEKLFF
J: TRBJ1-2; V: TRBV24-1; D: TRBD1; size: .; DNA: TGTGCCACCAGTGATTCAGGCAGGGGGGACTATGGCTACACCTTC; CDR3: CATSDSGRGDYGYTF
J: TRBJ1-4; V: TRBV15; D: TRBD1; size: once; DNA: TGTGCCACCAGCAGCCGGACAGGGGGCTATGAAAAACTGTTTTTT; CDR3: CATSSRTGGYEKLFF
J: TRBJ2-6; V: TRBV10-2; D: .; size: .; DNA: TGCGCCAGCAGTGAGTCGCGTCCTGGCAGCTCTGGGGCCAACGTCCTGACTTTC; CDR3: CASSESRPGSSGANVLTF